This T cell receptor beta chain was captured by sequencing in a study of blood T cell repertoires in COVID-19. Whole-study context: There were acute and convalescent COVID-19 samples, and they came from the United States, Italy and Spain.

Original methodology: For nucleated cells, counts were estimated from reference gene primer amplification. TCRdb's table, derived via immunoSEQ multiplex PCR, lists solely in-frame clones and lacks some. The V and J calls and clone size come from that table; D and trimming were worked out from the DNA. The data contain about 290,000 clones, about 82% of them singletons. The ends lost 4 bases at V and 4 bases at J; junction bases unmatched: 12. CDR1 MGHDK and CDR2 SYGVNS come from the germline V gene. The CDR3 spans 16 residues. This clone was seen just once. Specimen: peripheral blood. The sequence derives from a woman aged 45-65 years with active or convalescent COVID-19. This rearrangement joins TRBV25-1 to TRBJ1-2; TRBD1 aligns across 7 bases. CDR3 in amino acids: CASSASGRGNSYGYTF. CDR3 in DNA: TGTGCCAGCAGTGCCTCGGGCAGGGGGAACTCCTATGGCTACACCTTC.